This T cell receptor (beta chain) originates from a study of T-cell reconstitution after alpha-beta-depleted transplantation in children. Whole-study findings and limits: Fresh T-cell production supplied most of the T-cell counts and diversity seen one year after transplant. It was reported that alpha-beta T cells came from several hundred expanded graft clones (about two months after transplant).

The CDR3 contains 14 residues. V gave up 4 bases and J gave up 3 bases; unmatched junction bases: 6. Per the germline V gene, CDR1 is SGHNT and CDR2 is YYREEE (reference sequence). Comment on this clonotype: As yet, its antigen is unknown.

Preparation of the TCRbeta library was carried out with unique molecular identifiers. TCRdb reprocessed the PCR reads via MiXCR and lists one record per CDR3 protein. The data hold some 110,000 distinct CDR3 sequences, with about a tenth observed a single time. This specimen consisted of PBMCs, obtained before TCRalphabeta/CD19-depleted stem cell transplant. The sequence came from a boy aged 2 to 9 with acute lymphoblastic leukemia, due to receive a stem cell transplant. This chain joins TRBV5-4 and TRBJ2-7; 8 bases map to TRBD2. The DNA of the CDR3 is TGTGCCAGCAGCCCGGGGACTAGAATCTACGAGCAGTACTTC. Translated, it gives CASSPGTRIYEQYF.